What follows describes a single T cell receptor (beta chain). This sample is drawn from a study of cytomegalovirus exposure and HLA in healthy donors. PCR was performed using 60 Vbeta and 13 Jbeta primers. Sequenced by immunoSEQ multiplex PCR; TCRdb stores in-frame clones only, minus some. The sample holds 120,000 or so clones, about 80% seen once. Per germline, CDR1 LGHNA and CDR2 YSLEER. The V segment lost 0 bases and the J segment 4 bases; nucleotides outside the gene matches: 10. There are 18 residues in the CDR3. The TCR sequence derives from a male donor in good health and CMV-seronegative. The sequenced sample was PBMCs. The chain combines TRBV4-3 with TRBJ1-5; 9 nucleotides match TRBD1. The CDR3 sequence: CASSQDLGTGYLNQPQHF. CDR3 sequence (DNA): TGCGCCAGCAGCCAAGATTTAGGGACAGGGTACCTAAATCAGCCCCAGCATTTT.